A selection of T cell receptor beta chains follows, all from one sample in a study of blood T cell repertoires in COVID-19. Assay: immunoSEQ multiplex PCR; the TCRdb copy retains only in-frame clones and omits some. The data show a few hundred thousand clones, 88% seen once. The specimen was peripheral blood. These receptors were obtained from a man aged 55 to 70 who had recovered from COVID-19. CDR3s include the opening cysteine and the closing phenylalanine or tryptophan. Each record gives: D gene, V gene, J gene, CDR3 protein. D genes are given only for firm matches.

>TRBD1|TRBV10-3|TRBJ1-1
CAISKDRAIIEAFF
>TRBD2|TRBV3-1/TRBV3-2|TRBJ2-3
CASSQRLAGANTDTQYF
>TRBD1|TRBV11-2|TRBJ2-1
CASSSERQGLLNEQFF
>TRBD1|TRBV6-6|TRBJ1-2
CASRTTGDLDGYTF
>TRBD2|TRBV10-3|TRBJ2-3
CAISDGGGTDTQYF
>TRBD2|TRBV6-5|TRBJ2-3
CASRPGLARDTQYF
>.|TRBV5-4|TRBJ2-5
CASSLSAGNGGQYF
>TRBD1|TRBV25-1|TRBJ2-7
CASTGQGAIEQYF
>TRBD1|TRBV30|TRBJ1-2
CAWTSDRAYGYTF
>TRBD1|TRBV12-3/TRBV12-4|TRBJ1-2
CASSQDRVYGYTF
>.|TRBV7-9|TRBJ1-1
CASSLGRTRNTEAFF
>.|TRBV5-1|TRBJ2-1
CASSFPTINEQFF
>.|TRBV2|TRBJ2-5
CASSRRAETQYF
>.|TRBV21-1|TRBJ1-3
CASSERQGTGNTIYF
>TRBD2|TRBV9|TRBJ2-5
CASSYRTSGEKETQYF
>TRBD2|TRBV5-6|TRBJ2-7
CASSLPGGAWYEQYF
>TRBD1|TRBV24-1|TRBJ1-1
CATRGQGASRRDTEAFF
>.|TRBV6-1|TRBJ1-5
CASSEAGGDYQPQHF
>TRBD1|TRBV7-2|TRBJ1-1
CASSLKDRGDEAFF
>TRBD1|TRBV11-3|TRBJ2-1
CASGDRYNEQFF
>.|TRBV29-1|TRBJ2-2
CSVVLGRGTGELFF
>.|TRBV5-4|TRBJ2-7
CASSLAPTARDEQYF
>TRBD2|TRBV7-8|TRBJ2-7
CASSFDAGEYEQYF
>.|TRBV7-9|TRBJ2-2
CASSLETRTGELFF
>TRBD1|TRBV20-1|TRBJ1-5
CSASVGGNNQPQHF
>.|TRBV6-5|TRBJ1-2
CASSYSGGWYGYTF
>TRBD1|TRBV6-5|TRBJ2-3
CASSYWDRGPRSIRYF